The present entry profiles one T cell receptor beta chain with its context. As yet, its antigen is unknown. The CDR3 totals 15 residues. V dropped 4 bases and J dropped 2 bases, with 9 bases sitting between them. The germline V gene has CDR1 MNHNS and CDR2 SASEGT. The sample belongs to a study of siplizumab effects on memory and regulatory T cells. Method: immunoSEQ multiplex PCR; TCRdb's copy keeps in-frame clones and lacks some. Here the sample spans 70,000 or so clones, roughly 88% being singletons. General study results and limits: Unstimulated subsets contained matches for only a minor fraction of alloreactive clones. Under siplizumab, an average about 70% of mappable alloreactive CD4+ clones were Treg-derived, compared with 25% to 30% in controls. The apparent diversity of naive T cells exceeded that of memory cells, and naive T cells seemed to make a major contribution to the alloresponse.

This clonotype was obtained from a human donor in good health. The source material was Tregs sorted from blood. The gene calls are TRBV6-1 and TRBJ2-6; possible D gene TRBD1, 5 bases. Here the CDR3 DNA reads TGTGCCAGCAGTGCCCAGGGTACTGGGGCCAACGTCCTGACTTTC. Its protein is CASSAQGTGANVLTF.